The next 7 T cell receptor beta chains were all read from a single sample in a study of T-cell reconstitution after alpha-beta-depleted transplantation in children. A TCRbeta library incorporating unique molecular identifiers was prepared. TCRdb reprocessed the PCR reads with MiXCR, giving one entry per CDR3 protein. The repertoire has 200,000 to 250,000 distinct CDR3 sequences, approximately 12% of them found once; the top ten carry about 2.6%. Here the sequenced sample was PBMCs from the stem cell graft donor, taken from the stem cell graft. The receptor source for this set is a human donor who donated a stem cell graft to a child with acute lymphoblastic leukemia.

This clonotype was observed at least ten times. The V and J genes are TRBV12-3 or TRBV12-4 and TRBJ2-2; D unclear. This CDR3 comprises 12 residues. V was clipped by 8 bases and J by 3 bases, with 7 bases between them. CDR3 loop: CASSRDTGELFF. For the CDR3, the DNA is TGTGCCAGCTCCCGAGACACCGGGGAGCTGTTTTTT.

As to this clonotype: It may be a read error: a sequence one base away is much more abundant. The chain uses TRBV11-2 and TRBJ1-1; 7 positions agree with TRBD1. The CDR3 consists of 13 residues. Per the germline V gene, CDR1 is SGHAT and CDR2 is FQNNGV. V trimming: 4 bases; J trimming: 8 bases; junction bases outside the gene matches: 7. The CDR3 nucleotides read TGTGCCAGCAGCTACGGACAGGCTTTAGAAGCTTTCTTT. Protein: CASSYGQALEAFF.

This clonotype was counted at least ten times. J is TRBJ1-4 and V is TRBV6-1, with D perhaps TRBD1 (5 bases). Germline CDR1 reads MNHNS; CDR2 reads SASEGT. This CDR3 contains 13 residues. V lost 6 bases and J 7 bases, leaving 12 bases between the germline ends. CDR3 loop: CASREGSSEKLFF. The CDR3 nucleotides are TGTGCCAGCAGGGAGGGGAGTAGTGAAAAACTGTTTTTT.

At least ten counts were recorded for this clonotype. The chain couples TRBV5-1 to TRBJ1-2, with a weak D call TRBD1 (6 bases). The CDR3 contains 16 residues. With 0 bases removed from V and 8 bases from J, the gap between germline ends came to 20 bases. From germline, CDR1 is SGHRS and CDR2 YFSETQ. CDR3 sequence reads: CASSLVGPGGQEGYTF. The CDR3 DNA sequence: TGCGCCAGCAGCTTGGTCGGCCCCGGGGGGCAGGAGGGCTACACCTTC.

This clonotype was counted only a few times. J is TRBJ2-2 and V is TRBV18; 7 bases are a match to TRBD2. V lost 6 bases to trimming and J lost 0 bases; unmatched junction nucleotides: 7. CDR1 and CDR2 from the germline V gene are KGHSH and LQKENI. The CDR3 is 16 residues long. This chain's CDR3 is CASSKVGGTNTGELFF. The CDR3 DNA reads TGTGCCAGCTCCAAGGTCGGGGGGACGAACACCGGGGAGCTGTTTTTT.

V and J are TRBV5-4 and TRBJ1-3; D is unclear. Germline V gene lookup returns CDR1 SGHNT and CDR2 YYREEE (reference sequence). The CDR3 is 17 amino acids. Trimming shortened V by 0 bases and J by 0 bases, and 13 bases separated the two germline ends. The CDR3 region is CASSLGFPTTSGNTIYF. DNA for the CDR3: TGTGCCAGCAGCTTGGGATTTCCCACCACCTCTGGAAACACCATATATTTT.

The chain uses TRBV3-1 and TRBJ2-7, with 10 bases lining up with TRBD2. Germline trimming cut 1 base from V and 9 bases from J; bases unmatched to any gene: 6. CDR3 length equals 14 residues. CDR1 and CDR2 from the germline V gene are LGHDT and YNNKEL (reference sequence). The chain's CDR3 is CASSQAASGSLQYF. The CDR3 DNA reads as TGTGCCAGCAGCCAAGCGGCTAGCGGGAGTTTGCAGTACTTC.